The 9 T cell receptor beta chains in this list originate from one sample, sequenced in a study of blood T cell repertoires in COVID-19. TCRdb keeps only in-frame clones here, not all; method: immunoSEQ multiplex PCR. The sample has about 330,000 clones, 88% seen once. The sequencing sample was made of peripheral blood. Receptors were obtained from a woman aged 45-60 years with active or convalescent COVID-19.

This clone was counted a few times. This rearrangement joins TRBV11-2 to TRBJ2-4, with 10 bases lining up with TRBD1. The germline gives CDR1 SGHAT, CDR2 FQNNGV. The CDR3 contains 17 residues. V dropped 0 bases and J dropped 0; count of bases not matched to a gene: 2. The CDR3 protein is CASSLERTGGAKNIQYF. Here the CDR3 DNA reads TGTGCCAGCAGCTTAGAAAGGACAGGGGGAGCCAAAAACATTCAGTACTTC.

The chain has TRBV28 and TRBJ1-1; possibly TRBD1 for D (6 bases). Trimming pared 6 bases from V and 11 bases from J, leaving 16 bases between. The CDR3 consists of 12 residues. Germline loops: CDR1 MDHEN, CDR2 SYDVKM. As DNA, the CDR3 is TGTGCCAGCAGCCTCGGACAGAGGGTGGCTTTCTTT. This codes for CASSLGQRVAFF.

This chain connects TRBV23-1 to TRBJ2-1; 8 bases agree with TRBD2. Being an ORF, TRBV23-1 has a function that is uncertain. The CDR3 is made up of 18 amino acids. The V segment lost 1 base and the J segment 3 bases; nucleotides outside the gene matches: 11. This CDR3 is CASSQCSGSPPDYNEQFF. Written as DNA, the CDR3 is TGCGCCAGCAGTCAATGCAGCGGGAGCCCCCCCGACTACAATGAGCAGTTCTTC.

The chain uses TRBV24-1 and TRBJ2-3; a possible D gene is TRBD2 (6 bases). The V and J ends lost 4 bases and 6 bases respectively, with 10 bases between them. Germline V gene sequence: CDR1 KGHDR, CDR2 SFDVKD. This CDR3 has 13 amino acids. In nucleotides, the CDR3 is TGTGCCACCAGTGACTCCCTAGCGGATACGCAGTATTTT. Translated, it gives CATSDSLADTQYF.

V gene TRBV3-1 (or the pseudogene TRBV3-2) combines with J gene TRBJ1-2, with D tentatively TRBD1 (5 bases). The V end lost 2 bases, the J end lost 4 bases, and 8 bases lay between the germline ends. In germline, CDR1 is LGHDT, CDR2 YNNKEL (reference sequence). The CDR3 consists of 13 residues. The CDR3 is CASSQLQGYGYTF. DNA for the CDR3: TGTGCCAGCAGCCAACTCCAGGGCTATGGCTACACCTTC.

This rearrangement joins TRBV2 to TRBJ1-5, with D maybe TRBD1 (5 bases). Between the trimmed V and J ends, which lost 4 bases and 3 bases, there was a span of 10 bases. CDR3 size: 14 residues. Germline V lookup: CDR1 SNHLY, CDR2 FYNNEI. CDR3 coding DNA: TGTGCCAGCAGTGGGGGGGGTCCCAATCAGCCCCAGCATTTT. This encodes CASSGGGPNQPQHF.

The rearrangement links TRBV20-1 to TRBJ1-5; D might be TRBD1 (5 bases). Trimming took 3 bases from V and 2 from J, leaving 14 bases between them. CDR3 length equals 15 residues. Per the germline V gene, CDR1 is DFQATT and CDR2 is SNEGSKA (reference sequence). CDR3 sequence reads: CSASNQGRGNQPQHF. The CDR3 DNA sequence: TGCAGTGCTAGTAACCAGGGCCGAGGCAATCAGCCCCAGCATTTT.

This chain links TRBV2 with TRBJ1-5, with TRBD1 as a possible D gene (5 bases). Trimming left V 3 bases short and J 0 bases short, with 9 bases between. The length of the CDR3 is 15 residues. Germline V gene sequence: CDR1 SNHLY, CDR2 FYNNEI. CDR3 region: CASSEGPDSNQPQHF. The CDR3 DNA sequence: TGTGCCAGCAGTGAGGGGCCAGATAGCAATCAGCCCCAGCATTTT.

This chain uses TRBV19 with TRBJ2-1; D unresolved. V was cut by 4 bases and J by 0 bases, with 10 bases left in between. The germline V gene encodes CDR1 LNHDA and CDR2 SQIVND (reference sequence). This CDR3 region has 15 residues. As DNA, the CDR3 is TGTGCCAGTAGTACCCTACAGAGCTCCTACAATGAGCAGTTCTTC. It translates to CASSTLQSSYNEQFF.